Listed here are 9 T cell receptor beta chains from one sample, sequenced in a study of T cell repertoires in cytomegalovirus infection. TCRdb re-derived calls from the reads in MiXCR, one entry per CDR3 protein. The sample includes a few hundred thousand distinct CDR3 sequences, about 35% seen only once; the top ten take about 13%. These receptors' targets are unknown. This material consisted of cultured PBMCs, taken from culture after CMV antigen stimulation. The receptors were sampled from a human donor in good health (CMV status not recorded). Some clones in this sample may be carry-over from other donors' samples.

V is TRBV11-2 and J is TRBJ2-1; TRBD1 or TRBD2 may be the D gene (5 bases each). The CDR3 has 16 residues. CDR1 is SGHAT, CDR2 FQNNGV, per germline. Trimming removed 1 base from V and 4 bases from J, with 14 bases in between. The CDR3 bases are TGTGCCAGCAGCTTAGGTATCCGGGACGGATACAATGAGCAGTTCTTC. This sequence encodes CASSLGIRDGYNEQFF.

The J gene is TRBJ1-4, the V gene TRBV28, with D possibly being TRBD1 (6 bases). The CDR3 has 15 amino acids. The germline V gene encodes CDR1 MDHEN and CDR2 SYDVKM. The V gene lost 6 bases and the J gene lost 7 bases, with 18 bases spanning the gap. In DNA, the CDR3 is TGTGCCAGCAGCCTACCGGCGGGGGCATTTGAAAAACTGTTTTTT. Translation: CASSLPAGAFEKLFF.

This clonotype was recorded only once. J is TRBJ1-2 and V is TRBV28, with D possibly matching TRBD1 (5 bases). The CDR3 covers 12 residues. V lost 2 bases to trimming and J lost 8 bases, with 9 bases between them. CDR1 and CDR2 from the germline V gene are MDHEN and SYDVKM. CDR3 nucleotide sequence: TGTGCCAGCAGTTTACAGGGCATAGGCTACACCTTC. Protein: CASSLQGIGYTF.

This clonotype came up a few times. This chain joins TRBV5-6 and TRBJ1-4; no reliable D call. The CDR3 runs to 13 residues. Germline V gene lookup returns CDR1 SGHDT and CDR2 YYEEEE. V was shortened by 3 bases and J by 4 bases, with 7 bases between the two germline ends. CDR3 nucleotide sequence: TGTGCCAGCAGCTCGGACGTTAATGAAAAACTGTTTTTT. It translates to CASSSDVNEKLFF.

J is TRBJ2-1 and V is TRBV6-1; 10 positions agree with TRBD2. V shed 7 bases, J shed 6 bases, and the junction held 6 bases outside the gene matches. CDR1 and CDR2 from the germline V gene are MNHNS and SASEGT. This CDR3 contains 14 residues. CDR3 amino acids: CASIIGTSANEQFF. The CDR3 coding sequence is TGTGCCAGCATTATAGGGACTAGCGCCAATGAGCAGTTCTTC.

V usage is TRBV19 and J usage is TRBJ2-3, with a tentative D call TRBD1 (6 bases). With 7 bases removed from V and 5 bases from J, the gap between germline ends came to 10 bases. The CDR3 length is 12 residues. Per germline, CDR1 LNHDA and CDR2 SQIVND (reference sequence). Here the CDR3 reads CASNLQGDTQYF. In DNA form, the CDR3 reads TGTGCCAGTAACCTACAGGGAGATACGCAGTATTTT.

V is TRBV4-1 and J is TRBJ1-4; D may be TRBD1 (6 bases). The germline V and J ends were trimmed by 1 base and 7 bases, with 19 bases remaining between them. The CDR3 spans 17 residues. Germline CDR1 and CDR2: MGHRA and YSYEKL. DNA for the CDR3: TGCGCCAGCAGCCAAGTTCTAACAGGGCTTTCCCCTGAAAAACTGTTTTTT. Protein product: CASSQVLTGLSPEKLFF.

V is TRBV6-5 and J is TRBJ1-1, with D unclear. Per the germline V gene, CDR1 is MNHEY and CDR2 is SVGAGI. Trimming stripped 0 bases from V and 7 bases from J, with 9 bases between. This CDR3 has 13 amino acids. CDR3 nucleotide sequence: TGTGCCAGCAGTTACTCGAACGGAGGTGAAGCTTTCTTT. Translation: CASSYSNGGEAFF.

J is TRBJ2-5 and V is TRBV28; D not resolved. Trimming stripped 6 bases from V and 5 bases from J, with 13 bases between. The germline gives CDR1 MDHEN, CDR2 SYDVKM. The CDR3 is 13 residues long. CDR3 coding DNA: TGTGCCAGCAGCGCGGTGAACCGGGAGACCCAGTACTTC. This codes for CASSAVNRETQYF.